A single sample is the source of the 21 T cell receptor beta chains below, sequenced in a study of T cells in Graves' hyperthyroidism and ophthalmopathy (dated by TCRdb to the late 2010s). The library was generated by multiplex PCR. Sequencing used an Illumina HiSeq 2000. The TCR beta CDR3 regions were amplified from the RNA transcripts. For the first round of RT-PCR on the TCR CDR3, the HTBI primer set was used together with the Qiagen OneStep RT-PCR kit. TCRdb's own reprocessing of the public reads used fastp at Q25 and MiXCR and kept productive beta chains. Each entry merges the rows of one CDR3 protein and shows their most common DNA and genes. The sample table contains hundreds of thousands of distinct CDR3 sequences; only one count was recorded for 15% to 20% of them. The top ten constitute approximately 3.8% of the sample. The sample taken for sequencing was blood. The origin of the receptors is a woman between 25 and 40 years old with Graves' hyperthyroidism.

This clonotype turned up a few times. The J gene is TRBJ2-1, the V gene TRBV27, with 7 bases aligning to TRBD2. The CDR3 runs to 14 residues. J gave up 6 bases and V 2 bases, and 4 bases lay outside the gene matches. From germline, CDR1 is MNHEY and CDR2 SMNVEV (reference sequence). In DNA, the CDR3 is TGTGCCAGCAGTTTAAGGTGGGAGGGCAATGAGCAGTTCTTC. This codes for CASSLRWEGNEQFF.

The chain is built from TRBV28 and TRBJ2-7, with 11 bases that match TRBD2. V gave up 6 bases and J gave up 1 base; unmatched junction bases: 8. Germline V gene data show CDR1 as MDHEN and CDR2 as SYDVKM. The CDR3 has 16 amino acids. The CDR3 spells CASSILAGVRSYEQYF. DNA for the CDR3: TGTGCCAGCAGCATACTAGCGGGAGTAAGATCCTACGAGCAGTACTTC.

This clonotype was detected ten times or more. The genes are TRBV2 and TRBJ2-2, with 7 positions matching TRBD2. The CDR3 has 15 residues. Trimming took 2 bases from V and 7 from J; bases not matched to a gene: 7. The V gene's germline CDR1 is SNHLY and CDR2 FYNNEI. The CDR3 bases are TGTGCCAGCAGTGAACGTATCAGGGAGGGCGGGGAGCTGTTTTTT. This codes for CASSERIREGGELFF.

This clonotype was seen at least ten times. This chain uses TRBV7-2 with TRBJ2-7, with D perhaps TRBD2 (7 bases). Trimming shortened V by 5 bases and J by 2 bases, and 16 bases separated the two germline ends. Germline V gene data show CDR1 as SGHTA and CDR2 as FQGNSA. This CDR3 has 15 residues. CDR3 DNA sequence: TGTGCCAGCAGCCCGAAGGGGGGGGAGGCCTACGAGCAGTACTTC. It translates to CASSPKGGEAYEQYF.

This clonotype was picked up many times. The rearrangement links TRBV3-1 to TRBJ1-2; the D is unclear. Trimming shortened V by 5 bases and J by 4 bases, and 8 bases separated the two germline ends. Germline V lookup: CDR1 LGHDT, CDR2 YNNKEL (reference sequence). This CDR3 is built from 12 residues. The CDR3 protein is CASSGAGYGYTF. CDR3 in DNA: TGTGCCAGCAGCGGCGCCGGCTATGGCTACACCTTC.

This clonotype was detected ten times or more. The CDR3 DNA reads as TGTGCCAGCAGCTTGGGAGGGGGCAGGAATCAGCCCCAGCATTTT. Amino acid sequence: CASSLGGGRNQPQHF. The rearrangement joins TRBV11-2 to TRBJ1-5; 7 bases match TRBD1. Germline V gene lookup returns CDR1 SGHAT and CDR2 FQNNGV. V was clipped by 3 bases and J by 4 bases; unmatched bases: 6. The CDR3 consists of 15 residues.

For this clonotype: Given a much more abundant clone one base away, this may be a read error. The CDR3 is CSASGVRQIHETFF. CDR3 nucleotide sequence: TGCAGTGCTAGTGGGGTCCGGCAGATTCATGAAACTTTCTTT. The rearrangement joins TRBV20-1 to TRBJ1-1; D is undetermined. The CDR3 loop spans 14 amino acids. Germline V gene lookup returns CDR1 DFQATT and CDR2 SNEGSKA (reference sequence).

This clonotype was observed many times. CDR3 protein: CASGFRYEQYF. CDR3 DNA: TGTGCTAGTGGTTTTAGGTACGAGCAGTACTTC. The chain has TRBV12-5 and TRBJ2-7; the D is unclear. Trimming removed 3 bases at V and 4 bases at J, with 4 bases between. Looked up from germline, CDR1 is LGHNT and CDR2 is FRNRAP. This CDR3 region has 11 residues.

This clonotype was seen many times. The chain links TRBV2 to TRBJ1-4; a possible D gene is TRBD1 (6 bases). Germline V gene lookup returns CDR1 SNHLY and CDR2 FYNNEI. Trimming took off 4 bases at V and 5 bases at J, with 11 bases between the two ends. CDR3 length: 14 residues. The DNA for the CDR3 is TGTGCCAGCAGTGTACAGGGCCACAATGAAAAACTGTTTTTT. Amino acids: CASSVQGHNEKLFF.

This clonotype was seen repeatedly, ten times or more. The chain carries TRBV6-1 and TRBJ2-7; TRBD1 is a possible D gene (6 bases). V was pared by 3 bases and J by 0 bases, with 9 bases between. CDR3 length: 14 residues. Germline-derived CDR1 and CDR2 are MNHNS and SASEGT. CDR3 bases: TGTGCCAGCAGTGATACAGGGATCTCCTACGAGCAGTACTTC. Protein: CASSDTGISYEQYF.

The CDR3 protein is CASSAKWPNEKLFF. The CDR3 bases are TGTGCCAGTAGTGCTAAATGGCCGAATGAAAAACTGTTTTTT. The V gene is TRBV19, the J gene TRBJ1-4; D is ambiguous. Germline CDR1 and CDR2: LNHDA and SQIVND (reference sequence). The CDR3 sequence is 14 residues long. V shed 5 bases and J shed 5 bases, with 12 bases lying between them.

In its sample, this clonotype was seen many times. This chain connects TRBV18 to TRBJ2-1; a weak D match, TRBD2 (5 bases). Germline V gene lookup returns CDR1 KGHSH and CDR2 LQKENI. The V gene lost 2 bases and the J gene lost 4 bases, with 15 bases spanning the gap. The length of the CDR3 is 16 residues. The CDR3 coding sequence is TGTGCCAGCTCACCAATTATTCTAGCCCGGTACAATGAGCAGTTCTTC. It translates to CASSPIILARYNEQFF.

This clonotype was counted ten times or more. The rearrangement joins TRBV11-2 to TRBJ2-7; 7 nucleotides align to TRBD1. V was pared by 4 bases and J by 4 bases, with 10 bases of the junction left unmatched. The CDR3 has 15 amino acids. Germline V lookup: CDR1 SGHAT, CDR2 FQNNGV. In nucleotides, the CDR3 is TGTGCCAGCAGCTCATTTGACAGGGTAGAGTACGAGCAGTACTTC. It yields the protein CASSSFDRVEYEQYF.

There are many counts of this clonotype. The chain uses TRBV28 and TRBJ2-5, with a possible D match to TRBD2 (5 bases). V was trimmed by 7 bases and J by 3 bases, leaving 18 bases between them. Per germline, CDR1 MDHEN and CDR2 SYDVKM. The CDR3 is 15 amino acids. In nucleotides, the CDR3 is TGTGCCAGCACCTTCGGTCAGGACTCCAAAGAGACCCAGTACTTC. This gives the protein CASTFGQDSKETQYF.

This clonotype was counted ten times or more. V and J are TRBV20-1 and TRBJ2-7, with a possible D match to TRBD2 (5 bases). V was clipped by 0 bases and J by 0 bases, with 12 bases between them. From germline, CDR1 is DFQATT and CDR2 SNEGSKA (reference sequence). The CDR3 contains 15 residues. CDR3 nucleotide sequence: TGCAGTGCTAGAGAGAAAAACGGGAACTCCTACGAGCAGTACTTC. Protein product: CSAREKNGNSYEQYF.

This clonotype was counted many times. The chain combines TRBV2 with TRBJ1-1, with TRBD1 as a possible D gene (6 bases). This CDR3 has 14 residues. Germline loops: CDR1 SNHLY, CDR2 FYNNEI. Trimming pared 6 bases from V and 2 bases from J, leaving 13 bases between. CDR3 region: CASRKGQENTEAFF. The CDR3 nucleotides read TGTGCCAGCAGGAAGGGACAAGAAAACACTGAAGCTTTCTTT.

This clonotype was detected only once. It may be a read error: a sequence one base away is much more abundant. CDR3 loop: CARSINRGLDTQYF. CDR3 DNA sequence: TGTGCCCGCAGCATAAACAGGGGGCTGGATACGCAGTATTTT. The chain joins TRBV7-2 to TRBJ2-3; TRBD1 agrees at 9 bases. The CDR3 totals 14 residues. The V gene's germline CDR1 is SGHTA and CDR2 FQGNSA.

The genes are TRBV9 and TRBJ2-1; tentatively, D is TRBD2 (6 bases). The CDR3 covers 14 residues. CDR1 and CDR2 (germline): SGDLS, YYNGEE. Trimming cost V 4 bases and J 9 bases, with 17 bases left between them. CDR3 sequence: CASSSPPSEAEQFF. In DNA form, the CDR3 reads TGTGCCAGCAGCTCACCCCCTAGCGAGGCTGAGCAGTTCTTC.

This chain joins TRBV19 and TRBJ1-1; D is possibly TRBD1 (6 bases). V was trimmed by 3 bases and J by 1 base, leaving 9 bases between them. CDR1 is LNHDA, CDR2 SQIVND, per germline (reference sequence). The CDR3 spans 14 residues. The CDR3 sequence: CASSIRDTNTEAFF. CDR3 coding DNA: TGTGCCAGTAGTATCCGGGACACGAACACTGAAGCTTTCTTT. Supplemented by reference TRBV19 and TRBJ1-1, the full variable domain reads DGGITQSPKYLFRKEGQNVTLSCEQNLNHDAMYWYRQDPGQGLRLIYYSQIVNDFQKGDIAEGYSVSREKKESFPLTVTSAQKNPTAFYLCASSIRDTNTEAFFGQGTRLTVV.

The sample holds many counts of this clonotype. The V gene is TRBV5-8, the J gene TRBJ2-2, with TRBD2 matching over 7 bases. The length of the CDR3 is 16 residues. From germline, CDR1 is SGHTS and CDR2 YDEGEE. V was pared by 2 bases and J by 0 bases, with 4 bases of the junction left unmatched. The CDR3 DNA reads TGTGCCAGCAGCTTCTGGGGGACTACGAACACCGGGGAGCTGTTTTTT. It is translated as CASSFWGTTNTGELFF.

This clonotype was found a few times. The CDR3 does not end in the conserved phenylalanine or tryptophan, so this is likely a read error. This chain links TRBV28 with TRBJ1-1; possibly TRBD1 for D (6 bases). V was pared by 3 bases and J by 3 bases, with 11 bases between. The germline CDR1 and CDR2 sequences are MDHEN and SYDVKM. The CDR3 runs 14 residues. CDR3 nucleotide sequence: TGTGCCAGCAGTTTGGAGGACAGTCACACTGAAGCTTTCCTT. Its protein is CASSLEDSHTEAFL.